This entry concerns a single T cell receptor beta chain. This sample was included in a study of blood T cell repertoires in COVID-19. Study-wide context: Acute and convalescent COVID-19 samples came from the United States, Italy and Spain. T cells, B-cell-depleted T cells, or PBMCs provided the cDNA or gDNA that served as material.

The germline CDR1 and CDR2 sequences are GTSNPN and SVGIG (reference sequence). V dropped 4 bases and J dropped 1 base, with 8 bases sitting between them. There are 13 residues in the CDR3. How the authors handled the data: The authors estimated nucleated cell counts from reference gene primer amplification. Clones were sequenced by immunoSEQ multiplex PCR, and TCRdb holds only the in-frame ones, with some missing. V and J calls plus clone size are reproduced from that table; the DNA served to infer D and trimming. Of around 200,000 clones in the sample, 65% to 85% were seen once. The receptor was isolated from a man aged 50 to 60 with active or convalescent COVID-19. The chain uses TRBV30 and TRBJ2-4; no reliable D call. The sample consisted of peripheral blood. The CDR3 spells CAWTGQAKNIQYF. The DNA for the CDR3 is TGTGCCTGGACAGGTCAGGCCAAAAACATTCAGTACTTC.